This T cell receptor beta chain was retrieved from a study of blood T cell repertoires in COVID-19. Study at large: Specimens from acute and convalescent COVID-19 originated in the United States, Italy and Spain. Sample material is recorded as cDNA or gDNA derived from T cells, B-cell-depleted T cells, or PBMCs.

Clones were read by immunoSEQ multiplex PCR, and TCRdb kept only the in-frame ones, dropping some. This sample has about 200,000 clones, with approximately 79% found just once. Germline CDR1 reads LGHNA; CDR2 reads YNFKEQ. V lost 2 bases and J lost 4; bases outside the gene matches: 8. The CDR3 consists of 16 residues. This TCR was recovered from a human donor in a cohort sampled during active COVID-19. Material for sequencing was peripheral blood. The chain uses TRBV4-2 and TRBJ2-7; TRBD2 aligns across 10 bases. CDR3 sequence reads: CASSQQLAGFFYEQYF. The CDR3 DNA follows: TGTGCCAGCAGCCAACAACTAGCGGGATTCTTTTACGAGCAGTACTTC.